The next 27 T cell receptor beta chains were all read from a single sample in a study of control samples from healthy donors and cancer patients (dated by TCRdb to the early 2020s). The library was built by means of the immunoSEQ multiplex PCR assay. The table comes from immuneACCESS by way of TCRdb, which keeps in-frame sequences with V and J called. Part of the clones is missing from these tables; in studies checked, under half for an unresolved V gene and the rest for unknown reasons. Within this sample are over 150,000 clones, with around 94% of them counted one time only. The leading ten clones occupy about 15% of the sample. The sample consisted of PBMCs. Receptors were obtained from a man aged 60 to 69 with colorectal cancer.

This chain joins TRBV4-1 and TRBJ2-1; tentatively, D is TRBD2 (6 bases). The V end lost 0 bases, the J end lost 4 bases, and 13 bases lay between the germline ends. The CDR3 covers 16 residues. CDR1 and CDR2 from the germline V gene are MGHRA and YSYEKL. DNA for the CDR3: TGCGCCAGCAGCCAAGATTTGGGGGGTCAATACAATGAGCAGTTCTTC. Amino acids: CASSQDLGGQYNEQFF.

The gene calls are TRBV5-6 and TRBJ1-4; 7 bases fit TRBD1. Germline-derived CDR1 and CDR2 are SGHDT and YYEEEE. CDR3 length: 14 amino acids. V lost 1 base, J lost 6 bases, and 3 bases stayed unmatched. Written as DNA, the CDR3 is TGTGCCAGCAGCTTGTACAGGGGAGATGAAAAACTGTTTTTT. Amino acids: CASSLYRGDEKLFF. Full variable domain (outside the CDR3, taken from reference TRBV5-6 and TRBJ1-4): DAGVTQSPTHLIKTRGQQVTLRCSPKSGHDTVSWYQQALGQGPQFIFQYYEEEERQRGNFPDRFSGHQFPNYSSELNVNALLLGDSALYLCASSLYRGDEKLFFGSGTQLSVL.

This chain links TRBV10-3 with TRBJ1-4, with D possibly being TRBD1 (5 bases). The CDR3 has 16 amino acids. Germline V gives CDR1 ENHRY, CDR2 SYGVKD. V lost 6 bases, J lost 4 bases, and 18 bases lay in between. The CDR3 nucleotides are TGTGCCATCAGCGAGGGAGAGGGGCGTAATAATGAAAAACTGTTTTTT. Encoded protein: CAISEGEGRNNEKLFF.

The chain links TRBV6-5 to TRBJ2-7, with a weak D call TRBD1 (5 bases). V was cut by 8 bases and J by 9 bases, with 17 bases left in between. This CDR3 contains 12 residues. Germline CDR1 is MNHEY and CDR2 is SVGAGI. CDR3 nucleotides: TGTGCCAGCTCCCCCAGGGCGGCTGGGCAGTACTTC. Its protein product is CASSPRAAGQYF.

The genes are TRBV2 and TRBJ1-2; D gene ambiguous. V lost 5 bases and J lost 8, with 15 bases in between. This CDR3 comprises 13 residues. CDR1 and CDR2 from the germline V gene are SNHLY and FYNNEI. Here the CDR3 reads CASSLAGGQGYTF. As DNA, the CDR3 is TGTGCCAGCAGTCTGGCGGGAGGCCAGGGCTACACCTTC.

The gene calls are TRBV11-2 and TRBJ2-2; D uncertain. Germline CDR1 SGHAT, CDR2 FQNNGV. V was pared by 5 bases and J by 5 bases, with 15 bases between. CDR3 length equals 15 residues. The CDR3 DNA sequence: TGTGCCAGCAGCCCCCCGGTGGTGAGGACCGGGGAGCTGTTTTTT. This encodes CASSPPVVRTGELFF.

This chain links TRBV7-8 with TRBJ1-6; 9 bases agree with TRBD1. The CDR3 consists of 15 residues. The J segment lost 10 bases and the V segment lost 1 base, leaving 5 bases of the junction unmatched. Germline V gene lookup returns CDR1 SGHVS and CDR2 FQNEAQ. CDR3 sequence reads: CASSLGSGQGSPLHF. DNA of the CDR3: TGTGCCAGCAGCTTAGGCTCGGGACAGGGATCACCCCTCCACTTT.

V is TRBV2 and J is TRBJ1-2, with 7 bases that match TRBD1. The CDR3 contains 12 residues. Germline V gives CDR1 SNHLY, CDR2 FYNNEI. Losses at the gene ends were 9 bases for V and 8 bases for J; bases not matched to a gene: 9. This CDR3 is CASVQGRLGYTF. The CDR3 DNA reads TGTGCCAGTGTACAGGGGCGTCTGGGCTACACCTTC.

The rearrangement links TRBV29-1 to TRBJ2-5; unclear D gene. Trimming cost V 8 bases and J 7 bases, with 17 bases left between them. The V gene's germline CDR1 is SQVTM and CDR2 ANQGSEA. CDR3 length equals 12 residues. This CDR3 is CSSADPAGTQYF. Written as DNA, the CDR3 is TGCAGCAGTGCGGACCCCGCTGGGACCCAGTACTTC.

The chain carries TRBV19 and TRBJ2-5; no clear D gene. Trimming stripped 1 base from V and 1 base from J, with 13 bases between. This CDR3 has 16 amino acids. Germline CDR1 and CDR2: LNHDA and SQIVND (reference sequence). The CDR3 loop is CASSIALWLGQETQYF. CDR3 nucleotide sequence: TGTGCCAGTAGTATAGCTCTTTGGTTGGGCCAAGAGACCCAGTACTTC. The whole variable domain, filled in from reference TRBV19 and TRBJ2-5, reads DGGITQSPKYLFRKEGQNVTLSCEQNLNHDAMYWYRQDPGQGLRLIYYSQIVNDFQKGDIAEGYSVSREKKESFPLTVTSAQKNPTAFYLCASSIALWLGQETQYFGPGTRLLVL.

CDR3 loop: CAIRPSGPNEQFF. The DNA of the CDR3 is TGTGCCATCAGGCCTTCCGGGCCCAATGAGCAGTTCTTC. The V call is TRBV10-3, the J call TRBJ2-1; D gene unclear. Germline V gene data show CDR1 as ENHRY and CDR2 as SYGVKD. V lost 6 bases to trimming and J lost 6 bases, with 12 bases between them. CDR3 length: 13 residues.

This clone was observed once. V gene TRBV27 combines with J gene TRBJ2-6; TRBD2 might be the D (6 bases). The CDR3 has 16 amino acids. Trimming stripped 7 bases from V and 0 bases from J, with 13 bases between. The germline CDR1 and CDR2 sequences are MNHEY and SMNVEV (reference sequence). DNA of the CDR3: TGTGCCAGCACCCTCTTCGGGGGCTCTGGGGCCAACGTCCTGACTTTC. It specifies CASTLFGGSGANVLTF.

The chain uses TRBV4-2 and TRBJ1-6, with D possibly being TRBD1 (6 bases). V was pared by 6 bases and J by 7 bases, with 19 bases between. This CDR3 is built from 16 residues. Germline CDR1 LGHNA, CDR2 YNFKEQ. This CDR3 reads CASRRGDRDTNSPLHF. In nucleotides, the CDR3 is TGTGCCAGCAGGCGAGGAGACCGGGACACCAATTCACCCCTCCACTTT.

The genes are TRBV29-1 and TRBJ2-7, with D uncertain. The CDR3 consists of 12 residues. Trimming pared 5 bases from V and 3 bases from J, leaving 11 bases between. The germline CDR1 and CDR2 sequences are SQVTM and ANQGSEA. DNA for the CDR3: TGCAGCGTTCAAGTTTTTAGCTACGAGCAGTACTTC. It specifies CSVQVFSYEQYF.

This rearrangement joins TRBV19 to TRBJ1-5, with unresolved D. The V end was cut by 3 bases, the J end by 1 base, with 7 bases between. This CDR3 has 14 amino acids. CDR1 is LNHDA and CDR2 is SQIVND in the germline V gene (reference sequence). CDR3 DNA: TGTGCCAGTAGTATGGTACGAAGCAATCAGCCCCAGCATTTT. This translates into CASSMVRSNQPQHF.

The chain has TRBV28 and TRBJ2-1, with D possibly being TRBD2 (5 bases). Deletions cut 3 bases from V and 9 bases from J, with 15 bases between. Looked up from germline, CDR1 is MDHEN and CDR2 is SYDVKM. The CDR3 is made up of 14 amino acids. Written as DNA, the CDR3 is TGTGCCAGCAGTTTTGTGAAAGGGAGTGGTGAGCAGTTCTTC. Amino acid sequence: CASSFVKGSGEQFF. Full variable domain (outside the CDR3, taken from reference TRBV28 and TRBJ2-1): DVKVTQSSRYLVKRTGEKVFLECVQDMDHENMFWYRQDPGLGLRLIYFSYDVKMKEKGDIPEGYSVSREKKERFSLILESASTNQTSMYLCASSFVKGSGEQFFGPGTRLTVL.

This chain joins TRBV29-1 and TRBJ1-2; D possibly corresponds to TRBD1 (5 bases). Germline V lookup: CDR1 SQVTM, CDR2 ANQGSEA. The CDR3 is made up of 15 amino acids. V was trimmed by 5 bases and J by 7 bases, leaving 23 bases between them. The chain's CDR3 is CSVKWGPGGRAGYTF. CDR3 DNA: TGCAGCGTTAAGTGGGGACCCGGCGGTAGGGCTGGCTACACCTTC.

The chain combines TRBV27 with TRBJ1-2; D perhaps matches TRBD1 (6 bases). Germline assignment: CDR1 MNHEY and CDR2 SMNVEV (reference sequence). Between the trimmed V and J ends, which lost 5 bases and 6 bases, there was a span of 16 bases. This CDR3 has 14 amino acids. CDR3 in amino acids: CASSPWRGGDGYTF. The CDR3 nucleotides are TGTGCCAGCAGTCCGTGGAGGGGGGGAGATGGCTACACCTTC.

The chain recombines TRBV7-8 with TRBJ1-2; D possibly corresponds to TRBD1 (5 bases). CDR1 SGHVS and CDR2 FQNEAQ come from the germline V gene. The V and J ends lost 1 base and 4 bases respectively, with 13 bases between them. This CDR3 has 15 amino acids. This chain's CDR3 is CASSLEAGLSYGYTF. The CDR3 DNA is TGTGCCAGCAGCTTAGAGGCGGGGCTCAGCTATGGCTACACCTTC.

The CDR3 sequence is CATGTGTDTQYF. CDR3 DNA sequence: TGTGCCACCGGGACAGGGACAGATACGCAGTATTTT. The J gene is TRBJ2-3, the V gene TRBV10-3, with 9 bases identical to TRBD1. Germline V CDR1 and CDR2: ENHRY, SYGVKD. The V gene end was trimmed by 10 bases and the J gene end by 3 bases; junction bases not matched to a gene: 2. The length of the CDR3 is 12 residues.

With regard to this clone: The same CDR3 arises from other DNA sequences in this sample as well. This chain uses TRBV10-3 with TRBJ1-5, with D maybe TRBD1 (6 bases). V lost 7 bases to trimming and J lost 0 bases, with 7 bases between them. Germline CDR1 reads ENHRY; CDR2 reads SYGVKD. This CDR3 is built from 13 residues. CDR3 nucleotides: TGTGCCATCAAGGACAGTAGCAATCAGCCCCAGCATTTT. Translation gives CAIKDSSNQPQHF.

The chain joins TRBV4-3 to TRBJ1-4, with D possibly matching TRBD1 (5 bases). V was cut by 0 bases and J by 6 bases, with 14 bases left in between. CDR3 length equals 16 residues. CDR1 LGHNA and CDR2 YSLEER come from the germline V gene. CDR3 DNA: TGCGCCAGCAGCCAAGATTTTGAAGGGACCTATGAAAAACTGTTTTTT. It codes for CASSQDFEGTYEKLFF.

This chain joins TRBV28 and TRBJ2-7; D not certain. The V end was cut by 6 bases, the J end by 3 bases, with 9 bases between. Per germline, CDR1 MDHEN and CDR2 SYDVKM. The CDR3 has 12 residues. Here the CDR3 DNA reads TGTGCCAGCAGAGACGGAATCTACGAGCAGTACTTC. Translating it yields CASRDGIYEQYF.

Here the CDR3 DNA reads TGTGCCAGCAGCCCCCGTGACACTGAAGCTTTCTTT. It yields the protein CASSPRDTEAFF. The chain carries TRBV3-1 (or the pseudogene TRBV3-2) and TRBJ1-1, with D hard to call. This CDR3 region has 12 residues. Looked up from germline, CDR1 is LGHDT and CDR2 is YNNKEL (reference sequence). Between the trimmed V and J ends, which lost 4 bases and 3 bases, there was a span of 6 bases.

The CDR3 region has the DNA TGTGCCATCTGTTCCGGACGTGGGGAGACCCAGTACTTC. Its protein is CAICSGRGETQYF. The J gene is TRBJ2-5, the V gene TRBV10-3; D is unresolved. The length of the CDR3 is 13 residues. V lost 8 bases, J lost 5 bases, and 15 bases lay in between. The V gene's germline CDR1 is ENHRY and CDR2 SYGVKD.

The chain couples TRBV6-2 or TRBV6-3 to TRBJ2-7; the match to TRBD2 covers 8 bases. This CDR3 spans 14 amino acids. The V and J ends lost 2 bases and 5 bases, in that order; junction bases with no gene match: 5. Germline-derived CDR1 and CDR2 are MNHEY and SVGEGT. The DNA for the CDR3 is TGTGCCAGCAGTTACGGCGGGGGGCTAGACGAGCAGTACTTC. Residues: CASSYGGGLDEQYF.

V is TRBV19 and J is TRBJ2-1; weak D call: TRBD1 (6 bases). The CDR3 is 15 amino acids. Trimming shortened V by 3 bases and J by 0 bases, and 9 bases separated the two germline ends. The V gene's germline CDR1 is LNHDA and CDR2 SQIVND (reference sequence). CDR3 residues: CASSIGQSSYNEQFF. The CDR3 DNA is TGTGCCAGTAGTATTGGACAGAGCTCCTACAATGAGCAGTTCTTC. Variable domain in full (rest from reference TRBV19 and TRBJ2-1): DGGITQSPKYLFRKEGQNVTLSCEQNLNHDAMYWYRQDPGQGLRLIYYSQIVNDFQKGDIAEGYSVSREKKESFPLTVTSAQKNPTAFYLCASSIGQSSYNEQFFGPGTRLTVL.